Listed here are 8 T cell receptor beta chains from one sample, sequenced in a study of T cells in Graves' hyperthyroidism and ophthalmopathy (dated by TCRdb to about 2019). Receptor libraries were prepared by multiplex PCR. Instrument on record: Illumina HiSeq 2000. TCR beta CDR3 regions were amplified from RNA transcripts. The TCR CDR3 was subjected to a first round of RT-PCR using the HTBI primer set and the Qiagen OneStep RT-PCR kit. In-frame beta chains were kept once TCRdb had trimmed the public reads at Q25 with fastp and called clones with MiXCR. Rows with one shared CDR3 protein collapse into an entry with the most common genes and DNA. The sample table shows 360,000 or so distinct CDR3 sequences, and 15% to 20% are seen once. The ten largest clonotypes hold around 15% of the sample. The sample taken for sequencing was blood. Receptors were obtained from a woman in her forties with Graves' ophthalmopathy.

This clonotype was detected ten times or more. This chain connects TRBV12-3 or TRBV12-4 to TRBJ1-1, with D unresolved. Trimming stripped 3 bases from V and 4 bases from J, with 12 bases between. The CDR3 extends over 14 amino acids. The CDR3 region has the DNA TGTGCCAGCAGTTTGGGCGCCCAGGCCACTGAAGCTTTCTTT. This codes for CASSLGAQATEAFF.

This clonotype was picked up many times. This chain's CDR3 is CAWSGGFEAFF. As DNA, the CDR3 is TGTGCCTGGAGTGGGGGGTTTGAAGCTTTCTTT. The chain is built from TRBV30 and TRBJ1-1, with D perhaps TRBD1 (5 bases). With 1 base removed from V and 7 bases from J, the gap between germline ends came to 7 bases. Germline V lookup: CDR1 GTSNPN, CDR2 SVGIG (reference sequence). CDR3 length: 11 amino acids.

This clonotype was seen many times. V and J are TRBV7-8 and TRBJ2-6; D is perhaps TRBD1 (6 bases). CDR3 length: 15 amino acids. V was trimmed by 5 bases and J by 4 bases, leaving 12 bases between them. The germline gives CDR1 SGHVS, CDR2 FQNEAQ. This chain's CDR3 is CASSQTGSGANVLTF. The CDR3 DNA sequence: TGTGCCAGCAGCCAAACAGGGTCGGGGGCCAACGTCCTGACTTTC.

This clonotype was counted ten times or more. The CDR3 DNA follows: TGTGCCAGCAGTTTCCAGGACAGGGCCTACGAGCAGTACTTC. Amino acid sequence: CASSFQDRAYEQYF. The V call is TRBV27, the J call TRBJ2-7; 8 bases match TRBD1. Germline V gene lookup returns CDR1 MNHEY and CDR2 SMNVEV (reference sequence). The CDR3 contains 14 residues. Germline trimming cut 3 bases from V and 2 bases from J; bases unmatched to any gene: 3.

This clonotype has at least ten counts. The J gene is TRBJ2-7, the V gene TRBV28, with D tentatively TRBD1 (6 bases). This CDR3 contains 15 residues. Germline V lookup: CDR1 MDHEN, CDR2 SYDVKM. V lost 5 bases to trimming and J lost 3 bases, with 17 bases between them. The CDR3 coding sequence is TGTGCCAGCAGTGTAACAGGGACCTTAGGCTACGAGCAGTACTTC. Translating gives CASSVTGTLGYEQYF.

This clonotype was detected many times. J is TRBJ1-1 and V is TRBV6-1, with a tentative D call TRBD1 (5 bases). CDR1 is MNHNS, CDR2 SASEGT, per germline. CDR3 length: 16 amino acids. V was clipped by 4 bases and J by 0 bases, with 15 bases between them. CDR3 sequence reads: CASSAGRAGLNTEAFF. In DNA, the CDR3 is TGTGCCAGCAGTGCGGGCAGGGCAGGATTGAACACTGAAGCTTTCTTT.

This clonotype was detected ten times or more. This may arise from a read error, as a much more abundant clone is one base away. The V and J genes are TRBV9 and TRBJ1-1, with D uncertain. Trimming took off 4 bases at V and 1 base at J, with 5 bases between the two ends. This CDR3 has 12 residues. Germline V gene data show CDR1 as SGDLS and CDR2 as YYNGEE. The DNA for the CDR3 is TGTGCCAGCAGCCCTGGGAACACTGAAGCTTTCTTT. It encodes CASSPGNTEAFF.

This clonotype was observed many times. The rearrangement links TRBV5-1 to TRBJ2-7; 7 bases are a match to TRBD2. CDR3 size: 16 residues. Germline CDR1 is SGHRS and CDR2 is YFSETQ. V trimming: 4 bases; J trimming: 3 bases; junction bases outside the gene matches: 13. This CDR3 is CASSRIQGLVSYEQYF. Here the CDR3 DNA reads TGCGCCAGCAGCCGCATTCAAGGACTAGTCAGCTACGAGCAGTACTTC.